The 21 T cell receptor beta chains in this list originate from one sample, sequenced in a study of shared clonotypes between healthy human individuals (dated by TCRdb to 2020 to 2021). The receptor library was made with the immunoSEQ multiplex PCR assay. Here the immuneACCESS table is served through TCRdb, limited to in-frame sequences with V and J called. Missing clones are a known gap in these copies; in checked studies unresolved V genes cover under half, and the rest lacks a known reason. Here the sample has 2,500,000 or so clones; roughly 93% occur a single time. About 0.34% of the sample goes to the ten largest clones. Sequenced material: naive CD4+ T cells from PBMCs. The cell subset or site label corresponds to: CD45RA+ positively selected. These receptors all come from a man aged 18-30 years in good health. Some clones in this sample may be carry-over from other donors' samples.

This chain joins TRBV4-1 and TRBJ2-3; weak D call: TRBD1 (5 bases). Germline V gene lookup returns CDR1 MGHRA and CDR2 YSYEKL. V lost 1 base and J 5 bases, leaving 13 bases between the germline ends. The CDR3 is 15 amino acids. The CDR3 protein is CASSQGPQGLDTQYF. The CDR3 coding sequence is TGCGCCAGCAGCCAAGGGCCCCAGGGATTAGATACGCAGTATTTT.

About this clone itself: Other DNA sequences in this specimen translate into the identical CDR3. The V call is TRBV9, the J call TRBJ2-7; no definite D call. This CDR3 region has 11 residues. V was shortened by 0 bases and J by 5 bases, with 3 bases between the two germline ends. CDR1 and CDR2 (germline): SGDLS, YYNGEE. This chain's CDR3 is CASSVGDEQYF. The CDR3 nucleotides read TGTGCCAGCAGCGTAGGAGACGAGCAGTACTTC.

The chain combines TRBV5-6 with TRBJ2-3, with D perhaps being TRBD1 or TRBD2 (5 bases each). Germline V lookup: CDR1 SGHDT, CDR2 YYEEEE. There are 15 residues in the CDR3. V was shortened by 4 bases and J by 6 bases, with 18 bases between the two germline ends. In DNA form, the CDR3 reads TGTGCCAGCAGCGCCCGGTCGCAAGAGGGGGATACGCAGTATTTT. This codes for CASSARSQEGDTQYF.

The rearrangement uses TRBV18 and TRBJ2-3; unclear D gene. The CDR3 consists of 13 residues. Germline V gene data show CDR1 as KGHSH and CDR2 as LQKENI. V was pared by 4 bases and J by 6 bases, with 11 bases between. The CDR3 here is CASSRPPVDTQYF. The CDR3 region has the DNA TGTGCCAGCTCACGACCCCCTGTCGATACGCAGTATTTT.

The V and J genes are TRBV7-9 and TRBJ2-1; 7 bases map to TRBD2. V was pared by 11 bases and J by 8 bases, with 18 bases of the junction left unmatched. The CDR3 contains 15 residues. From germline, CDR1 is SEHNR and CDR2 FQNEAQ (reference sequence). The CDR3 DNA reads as TGTGCCGGAACATGGGGGAGGGATTTTATGGATGAGCAGTTCTTC. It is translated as CAGTWGRDFMDEQFF.

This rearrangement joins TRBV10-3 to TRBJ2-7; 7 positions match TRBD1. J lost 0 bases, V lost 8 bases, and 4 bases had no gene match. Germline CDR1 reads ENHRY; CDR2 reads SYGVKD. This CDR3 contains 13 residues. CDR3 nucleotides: TGTGCCATCGGGACAGCATCCTCCTACGAGCAGTACTTC. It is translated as CAIGTASSYEQYF.

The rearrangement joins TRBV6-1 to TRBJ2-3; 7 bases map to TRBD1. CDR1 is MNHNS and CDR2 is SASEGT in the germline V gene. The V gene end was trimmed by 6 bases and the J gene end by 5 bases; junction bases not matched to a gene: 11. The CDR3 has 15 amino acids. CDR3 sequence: CASSATSSGGDTQYF. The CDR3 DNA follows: TGTGCCAGCAGCGCAACATCGTCAGGGGGAGATACGCAGTATTTT.

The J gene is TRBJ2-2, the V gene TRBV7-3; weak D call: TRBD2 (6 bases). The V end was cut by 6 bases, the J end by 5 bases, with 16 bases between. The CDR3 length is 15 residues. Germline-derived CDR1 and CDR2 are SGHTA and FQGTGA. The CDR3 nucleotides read TGTGCCAGCAGTCCGGAGCGGGTCGTTACCGGGGAGCTGTTTTTT. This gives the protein CASSPERVVTGELFF.

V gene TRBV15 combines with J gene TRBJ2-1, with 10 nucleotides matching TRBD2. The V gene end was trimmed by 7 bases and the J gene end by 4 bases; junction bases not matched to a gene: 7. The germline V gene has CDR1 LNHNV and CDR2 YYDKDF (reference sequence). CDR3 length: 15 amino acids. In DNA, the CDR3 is TGTGCCACCAACCATCTAGCGGGAGTGTACAATGAGCAGTTCTTC. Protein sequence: CATNHLAGVYNEQFF.

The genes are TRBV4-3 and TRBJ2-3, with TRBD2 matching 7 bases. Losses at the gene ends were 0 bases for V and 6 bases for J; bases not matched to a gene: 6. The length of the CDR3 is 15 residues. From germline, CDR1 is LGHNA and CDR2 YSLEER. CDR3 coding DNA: TGCGCCAGCAGCCAAGATAACGGGCGGGGGGATACGCAGTATTTT. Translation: CASSQDNGRGDTQYF.

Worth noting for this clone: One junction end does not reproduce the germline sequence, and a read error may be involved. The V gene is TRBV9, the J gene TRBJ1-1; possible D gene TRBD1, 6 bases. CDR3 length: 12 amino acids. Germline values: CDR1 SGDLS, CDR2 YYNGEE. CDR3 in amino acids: CASSQMQGRILF. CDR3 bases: TGTGCCAGCAGCCAAATGCAGGGGCGAATCTTATTT.

The DNA for the CDR3 is TGTGCCAGCAGCATCGTAGGCGGGAGCCCCGTAAGCACAGATACGCAGTATTTT. Translating it yields CASSIVGGSPVSTDTQYF. The chain employs TRBV11-2 and TRBJ2-3; 7 bases match TRBD2. From germline, CDR1 is SGHAT and CDR2 FQNNGV. V was pared by 5 bases and J by 0 bases, with 14 bases of the junction left unmatched. This CDR3 is built from 18 residues.

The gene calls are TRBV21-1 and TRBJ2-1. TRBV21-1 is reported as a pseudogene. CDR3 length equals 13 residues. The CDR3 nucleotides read TGTGCCAGCAGCAAAGAACGGAACAATGAGCAGTTCTTC. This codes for CASSKERNNEQFF.

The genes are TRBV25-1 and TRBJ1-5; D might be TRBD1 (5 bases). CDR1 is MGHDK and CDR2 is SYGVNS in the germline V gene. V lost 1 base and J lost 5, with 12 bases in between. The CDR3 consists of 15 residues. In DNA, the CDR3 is TGTGCCAGCAGTGAATCTAGGACAACTGATCAGCCCCAGCATTTT. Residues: CASSESRTTDQPQHF.

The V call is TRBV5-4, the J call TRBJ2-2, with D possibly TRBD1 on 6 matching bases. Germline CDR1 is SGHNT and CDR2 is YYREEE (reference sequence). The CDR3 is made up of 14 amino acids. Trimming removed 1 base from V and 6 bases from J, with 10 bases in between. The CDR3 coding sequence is TGTGCCAGCAGCTTGTATTCAGGGGCCGGGGAGCTGTTTTTT. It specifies CASSLYSGAGELFF.

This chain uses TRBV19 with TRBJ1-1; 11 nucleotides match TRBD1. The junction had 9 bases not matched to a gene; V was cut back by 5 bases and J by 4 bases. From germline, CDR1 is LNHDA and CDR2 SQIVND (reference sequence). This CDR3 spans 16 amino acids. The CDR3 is CASSPLDRGLSTEAFF. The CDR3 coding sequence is TGTGCCAGTAGTCCACTGGACAGGGGGCTGAGCACTGAAGCTTTCTTT.

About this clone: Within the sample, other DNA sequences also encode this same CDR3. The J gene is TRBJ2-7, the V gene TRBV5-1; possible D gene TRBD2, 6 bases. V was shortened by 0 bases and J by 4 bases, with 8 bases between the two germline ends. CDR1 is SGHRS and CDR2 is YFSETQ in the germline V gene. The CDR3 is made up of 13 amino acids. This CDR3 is CASSLEGLYEQYF. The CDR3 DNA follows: TGCGCCAGCAGCTTGGAGGGACTTTACGAGCAGTACTTC.

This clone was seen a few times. This CDR3 reads CASSFRQGGEKLFF. CDR3 nucleotide sequence: TGTGCCAGCAGCTTTCGTCAGGGAGGCGAAAAACTGTTTTTT. The chain employs TRBV11-2 and TRBJ1-4; tentative D call: TRBD1 (5 bases). The V gene's germline CDR1 is SGHAT and CDR2 FQNNGV. Trimming stripped 3 bases from V and 8 bases from J, with 13 bases between. This CDR3 spans 14 amino acids.

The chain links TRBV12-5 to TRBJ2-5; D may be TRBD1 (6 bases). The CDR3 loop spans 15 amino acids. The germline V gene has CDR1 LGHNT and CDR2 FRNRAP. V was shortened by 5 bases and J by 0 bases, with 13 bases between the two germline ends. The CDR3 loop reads CASGGERGYQETQYF. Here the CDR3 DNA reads TGTGCTAGTGGTGGGGAAAGGGGGTACCAAGAGACCCAGTACTTC.

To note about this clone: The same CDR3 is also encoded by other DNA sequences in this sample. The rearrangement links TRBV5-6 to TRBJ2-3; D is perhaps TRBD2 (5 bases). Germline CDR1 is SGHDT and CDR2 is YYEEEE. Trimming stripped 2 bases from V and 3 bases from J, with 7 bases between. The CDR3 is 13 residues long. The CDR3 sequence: CASSLRRTDTQYF. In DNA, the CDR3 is TGTGCCAGCAGCTTAAGGAGGACAGATACGCAGTATTTT.

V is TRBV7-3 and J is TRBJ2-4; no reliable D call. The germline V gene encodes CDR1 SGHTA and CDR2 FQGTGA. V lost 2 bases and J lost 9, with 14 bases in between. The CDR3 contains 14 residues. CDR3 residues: CASSLEGASGIQYF. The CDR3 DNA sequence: TGTGCCAGCAGCTTAGAAGGCGCCAGTGGCATTCAGTACTTC. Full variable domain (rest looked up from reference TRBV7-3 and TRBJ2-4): GAGVSQTPSNKVTEKGKYVELRCDPISGHTALYWYRQSLGQGPEFLIYFQGTGAADDSGLPNDRFFAVRPEGSVSTLKIQRTERGDSAVYLCASSLEGASGIQYFGAGTRLSVL.